The 21 T cell receptor beta chains below all came from one sample that was sequenced in a study of control samples from healthy donors and cancer patients. Profiled with immunoSEQ multiplex PCR; TCRdb holds only in-frame clones, not every one. The sample contains 75,000 to 90,000 clones, 70% to 90% of which appear only once. The sample was blood. Every receptor here comes from a woman aged 40 to 50 in good health.

The chain has TRBV14 and TRBJ1-2; 8 bases are a match to TRBD1. Germline V gene data show CDR1 as SGHDN and CDR2 as FVKESK. The CDR3 has 15 amino acids. V dropped 0 bases and J dropped 8; count of bases not matched to a gene: 8. CDR3 nucleotide sequence: TGTGCCAGCAGCCAAGAGGGGACAGGCCGAAGGGGCTACACCTTC. The encoded protein is CASSQEGTGRRGYTF.

This clone has a single count. This sequence joins TRBV10-1 and TRBJ1-5; D is uncertain. V was shortened by 5 bases and J by 2 bases, with 4 bases between the two germline ends. The CDR3 is made up of 12 amino acids. Per the germline V gene, CDR1 is WNHNN and CDR2 is SYGVQD (reference sequence). The CDR3: CASSPGNQPQHF. Here the CDR3 DNA reads TGCGCCAGCAGTCCTGGCAATCAGCCCCAGCATTTT.

CDR3 sequence (DNA): TGTGCCAGCAGCTTAGTGGGCGTAGGGGCATATAACACAGATACGCAGTATTTT. Protein sequence: CASSLVGVGAYNTDTQYF. This chain links TRBV7-2 with TRBJ2-3, with D possibly matching TRBD1 (5 bases). The CDR3 is 18 residues long. CDR1 SGHTA and CDR2 FQGNSA come from the germline V gene. Trimming cost V 1 base and J 2 bases, with 19 bases left between them.

The chain couples TRBV6-2 or TRBV6-3 to TRBJ2-7, with D unclear. Trimming removed 2 bases at V and 5 bases at J, with 7 bases between. Per germline, CDR1 MNHEY and CDR2 SVGEGT. There are 12 residues in the CDR3. The CDR3 spells CASSYPPNEQYF. The CDR3 DNA reads TGTGCCAGCAGTTACCCTCCCAACGAGCAGTACTTC.

The table lists this clone with a few counts. CDR3 region: CASRKPNYGYTF. CDR3 DNA sequence: TGTGCCAGCAGGAAACCTAACTATGGCTACACCTTC. The chain combines TRBV27 with TRBJ1-2; the D is unclear. The CDR3 extends over 12 amino acids. V lost 6 bases and J lost 0, with 5 bases in between. Germline CDR1 and CDR2: MNHEY and SMNVEV (reference sequence).

The chain uses TRBV21-1 and TRBJ1-4. TRBV21-1 is marked as a pseudogene. This CDR3 is built from 14 residues. CDR3: CASTPGVRNEKLFF. CDR3 bases: TGTGCCAGCACCCCGGGGGTCCGTAATGAAAAACTGTTTTTT.

The gene calls are TRBV19 and TRBJ1-4, with a tentative D call TRBD1 (6 bases). This CDR3 is built from 14 residues. V was clipped by 3 bases and J by 8 bases, with 13 bases between them. Germline V gives CDR1 LNHDA, CDR2 SQIVND (reference sequence). For the CDR3, the DNA is TGTGCCAGTAGTATCCGGGACACGGGAGAAAAACTGTTTTTT. Protein: CASSIRDTGEKLFF.

The V and J genes are TRBV19 and TRBJ2-6; D gene unclear. V lost 8 bases and J lost 3, with 17 bases in between. Germline V gives CDR1 LNHDA, CDR2 SQIVND (reference sequence). This CDR3 comprises 16 residues. The CDR3 region is CASRKPISVGANVLTF. The DNA for the CDR3 is TGTGCCAGTCGGAAACCTATATCGGTTGGGGCCAACGTCCTGACTTTC.

This sequence joins TRBV16 and TRBJ1-2, with a weak D call TRBD1 (5 bases). Germline assignment: CDR1 KGHSY and CDR2 FQNENV. The CDR3 covers 15 residues. Trimming took off 5 bases at V and 2 bases at J, with 15 bases between the two ends. Here the CDR3 reads CASSERQGPNYGYTF. The CDR3 DNA is TGTGCCAGCAGCGAACGGCAGGGACCAAACTATGGCTACACCTTC.

The genes are TRBV10-3 and TRBJ2-2; 8 bases are a match to TRBD2. Germline-derived CDR1 and CDR2 are ENHRY and SYGVKD. The CDR3 consists of 14 residues. Trimming at V came to 3 bases and at J to 6 bases, leaving 3 bases not matched to a gene. The CDR3 region is CAISESGGAGELFF. Here the CDR3 DNA reads TGTGCCATCAGTGAAAGCGGGGGAGCCGGGGAGCTGTTTTTT.

The chain employs TRBV4-2 and TRBJ1-1; no clear D. CDR3 size: 15 residues. Germline V gives CDR1 LGHNA, CDR2 YNFKEQ. Trimming removed 0 bases from V and 5 bases from J, with 13 bases in between. In DNA, the CDR3 is TGTGCCAGCAGCCAAGAGGATCCCGTCTCGACTGAAGCTTTCTTT. Encoded protein: CASSQEDPVSTEAFF.

The CDR3 loop is CASSLAISTSGGYEQYF. The DNA of the CDR3 is TGTGCCAGCAGCTTAGCTATCTCGACTAGCGGGGGCTACGAGCAGTACTTC. The chain employs TRBV7-2 and TRBJ2-7; 12 bases match TRBD2. This CDR3 has 17 amino acids. CDR1 is SGHTA, CDR2 FQGNSA, per germline. The J segment lost 3 bases and the V segment lost 0 bases, leaving 6 bases of the junction unmatched.

The CDR3 region is CASRKGVTGELFF. DNA for the CDR3: TGTGCCAGCAGAAAGGGGGTTACCGGGGAGCTGTTTTTT. V usage is TRBV6-5 and J usage is TRBJ2-2; maybe TRBD1 (6 bases). This CDR3 region has 13 residues. Trimming stripped 6 bases from V and 5 bases from J, with 10 bases between. Germline CDR1 MNHEY, CDR2 SVGAGI.

This clone was seen only once. The chain couples TRBV5-1 to TRBJ2-7, with D perhaps TRBD1 (5 bases). The CDR3 spans 15 residues. Germline loops: CDR1 SGHRS, CDR2 YFSETQ. Trimming cost V 0 bases and J 4 bases, with 14 bases left between them. The CDR3 loop reads CASSLAGQGWYEQYF. DNA of the CDR3: TGCGCCAGCAGCTTGGCCGGGCAGGGATGGTACGAGCAGTACTTC. Full variable domain (remainder filled in from reference TRBV5-1 and TRBJ2-7): KAGVTQTPRYLIKTRGQQVTLSCSPISGHRSVSWYQQTPGQGLQFLFEYFSETQRNKGNFPGRFSGRQFSNSRSEMNVSTLELGDSALYLCASSLAGQGWYEQYFGPGTRLTVT.

This chain connects TRBV9 to TRBJ1-2; no clear D. Germline loops: CDR1 SGDLS, CDR2 YYNGEE. The CDR3 has 15 residues. Trimming removed 3 bases from V and 5 bases from J, with 17 bases in between. CDR3 nucleotides: TGTGCCAGCAGCGACGACAAAGGTCTAGGATATGGCTACACCTTC. Protein product: CASSDDKGLGYGYTF.

V and J are TRBV2 and TRBJ1-5, with D perhaps TRBD1 (5 bases). The CDR3 loop spans 15 amino acids. Trimming took 7 bases from V and 0 from J, leaving 13 bases between them. Germline V gene lookup returns CDR1 SNHLY and CDR2 FYNNEI. CDR3 coding DNA: TGTGCCAGCACGGGGGGGAGGCATAGCAATCAGCCCCAGCATTTT. Residues: CASTGGRHSNQPQHF.

Judged by abundance, this clone is medium-sized. The CDR3 here is CSVDEDRGGYNEQFF. The DNA of the CDR3 is TGCAGCGTTGATGAGGACAGGGGGGGGTACAATGAGCAGTTCTTC. The chain carries TRBV29-1 and TRBJ2-1, with TRBD1 matching over 10 bases. CDR1 and CDR2 from the germline V gene are SQVTM and ANQGSEA. V shed 3 bases and J 4 bases; nucleotides not matched to a gene: 6. The CDR3 totals 15 residues.

The CDR3 sequence is CASSPLGNTEAFF. CDR3 DNA sequence: TGTGCCAGCTCACCACTCGGGAACACTGAAGCTTTCTTT. This sequence joins TRBV18 and TRBJ1-1, with D hard to call. CDR3 length equals 13 residues. CDR1 and CDR2 (germline): KGHSH, LQKENI. V was pared by 1 base and J by 1 base, with 4 bases between.

The chain links TRBV9 to TRBJ1-1, with D tentatively TRBD1 (5 bases). CDR3 length equals 11 residues. Per the germline V gene, CDR1 is SGDLS and CDR2 is YYNGEE. The V and J ends lost 10 bases and 2 bases respectively, with 9 bases between them. The CDR3 DNA sequence: TGTGCCTCGGGGGAAAACACTGAAGCTTTCTTT. Protein: CASGENTEAFF.

The chain uses TRBV4-3 and TRBJ1-1, with D unclear. Deletions cut 0 bases from V and 1 base from J, with 6 bases between. The CDR3 totals 14 residues. The germline CDR1 and CDR2 sequences are LGHNA and YSLEER. The CDR3 spells CASSQDTANTEAFF. In DNA, the CDR3 is TGCGCCAGCAGCCAAGATACCGCGAACACTGAAGCTTTCTTT.

A single count supports this clone. The J gene is TRBJ1-1, the V gene TRBV6-5; 8 bases agree with TRBD1. V lost 5 bases to trimming and J lost 5 bases; unmatched junction nucleotides: 10. This CDR3 comprises 15 residues. Germline V gene data show CDR1 as MNHEY and CDR2 as SVGAGI. CDR3 sequence (DNA): TGTGCCAGCAGTCCGGGGACAGGAGGAGGTACTGAAGCTTTCTTT. Its translation is CASSPGTGGGTEAFF.